One sample yielded the 12 T cell receptor beta chains listed below, sequenced in a study of control samples from healthy donors and cancer patients. Sequencing was performed with immunoSEQ multiplex PCR; in TCRdb, only in-frame clones are kept and a portion is missing. This table has approximately 150,000 clones, 90% to 95% appearing once. Sequenced material: blood. The source is a woman under 30 in good health.

The J gene is TRBJ1-1, the V gene TRBV12-3 or TRBV12-4; the D is unclear. V was cut by 8 bases and J by 6 bases, with 13 bases left in between. This CDR3 has 12 residues. CDR3 loop: CASGPLQPEAFF. In DNA form, the CDR3 reads TGTGCCAGCGGCCCCCTCCAACCTGAAGCTTTCTTT.

This sequence joins TRBV6-4 and TRBJ2-1; 11 nucleotides match TRBD2. Trimming removed 4 bases from V and 2 bases from J; junction bases left unmatched: 7. This CDR3 spans 17 amino acids. Looked up from germline, CDR1 is MRHNA and CDR2 is SNTAGT. The CDR3 coding sequence is TGTGCCAGCAGTGGGAATAGCGGGAGGGTTCCCTACAATGAGCAGTTCTTC. Translating it yields CASSGNSGRVPYNEQFF.

The V call is TRBV12-5, the J call TRBJ1-2; unclear D gene. V was clipped by 1 base and J by 5 bases, with 11 bases between them. This CDR3 contains 14 residues. Germline values: CDR1 LGHNT, CDR2 FRNRAP. The DNA of the CDR3 is TGTGCTAGTGGTTTGGAAGGGTATTCTTATGGCTACACCTTC. Protein sequence: CASGLEGYSYGYTF.

The rearrangement uses TRBV19 and TRBJ1-2; a weak D match, TRBD1 (5 bases). This CDR3 comprises 16 residues. The V gene's germline CDR1 is LNHDA and CDR2 SQIVND (reference sequence). The ends were cut back, 6 bases at V and 6 bases at J, with 23 bases in the middle. The CDR3 sequence is CASRRRGELTGNGYTF. CDR3 in DNA: TGTGCCAGTAGAAGAAGGGGTGAGCTAACGGGTAATGGCTACACCTTC. Using reference TRBV19 and TRBJ1-2 for the parts outside the CDR3, the full variable domain is DGGITQSPKYLFRKEGQNVTLSCEQNLNHDAMYWYRQDPGQGLRLIYYSQIVNDFQKGDIAEGYSVSREKKESFPLTVTSAQKNPTAFYLCASRRRGELTGNGYTFGSGTRLTVV.

This chain joins TRBV11-3 and TRBJ1-1; a possible D gene is TRBD1 (5 bases). Germline CDR1 SGHNT, CDR2 YENEEA. The CDR3 runs to 16 residues. Trimming stripped 1 base from V and 4 bases from J, with 16 bases between. CDR3 DNA sequence: TGTGCCAGCAGCTTAGTCCGGGACGCCTTTGGCACTGAAGCTTTCTTT. Amino acid sequence: CASSLVRDAFGTEAFF.

The chain links TRBV5-5 to TRBJ1-2; TRBD1 matches 7 bases. J lost 4 bases, V lost 4 bases, and 4 bases had no gene match. The CDR3 is 13 amino acids. Germline loops: CDR1 SGHKS, CDR2 YYEKEE (reference sequence). This chain's CDR3 is CASSLGGSYGYTF. The CDR3 region has the DNA TGTGCCAGCAGCCTAGGGGGCTCCTATGGCTACACCTTC.

This chain uses TRBV7-9 with TRBJ1-2; the D gene is possibly TRBD1 (5 bases). Germline-derived CDR1 and CDR2 are SEHNR and FQNEAQ (reference sequence). Trimming shortened V by 7 bases and J by 4 bases, and 13 bases separated the two germline ends. The CDR3 runs 13 residues. In DNA form, the CDR3 reads TGTGCCAGCACCCACGCAGGGATCTATGGCTACACCTTC. Encoded protein: CASTHAGIYGYTF.

The chain uses TRBV19 and TRBJ1-2; no clear D. V was clipped by 8 bases and J by 3 bases, with 19 bases between them. CDR1 and CDR2 from the germline V gene are LNHDA and SQIVND (reference sequence). The CDR3 extends over 15 amino acids. CDR3 protein: CASHPGGMDYYGYTF. The CDR3, as DNA: TGTGCCAGTCATCCAGGAGGGATGGACTACTATGGCTACACCTTC.

The chain joins TRBV25-1 to TRBJ1-1, with 9 bases aligning to TRBD1. J lost 5 bases, V lost 1 base, and 11 bases had no gene match. Germline V lookup: CDR1 MGHDK, CDR2 SYGVNS. The length of the CDR3 is 17 residues. For the CDR3, the DNA is TGTGCCAGCAGTGAATTCGTTCCGACAGGGGGAAGTACTGAAGCTTTCTTT. This encodes CASSEFVPTGGSTEAFF.

The J gene is TRBJ1-1, the V gene TRBV19; D call uncertain. There are 16 residues in the CDR3. Germline CDR1 LNHDA, CDR2 SQIVND (reference sequence). V lost 4 bases and J lost 3, with 18 bases in between. CDR3 DNA: TGTGCCAGTAGTACACGAACCGGGTTCTCCGACACTGAAGCTTTCTTT. Translating it yields CASSTRTGFSDTEAFF.

The chain is built from TRBV10-3 and TRBJ2-2; 11 nucleotides agree with TRBD2. Germline trimming cut 11 bases from V and 2 bases from J; bases unmatched to any gene: 4. In germline, CDR1 is ENHRY, CDR2 SYGVKD. There are 14 residues in the CDR3. The CDR3 loop is CAVSGGANTGELFF. The DNA of the CDR3 is TGTGCCGTTAGCGGGGGGGCCAACACCGGGGAGCTGTTTTTT.

The V call is TRBV28, the J call TRBJ2-1, with D perhaps matching TRBD2 (6 bases). Trimming took off 6 bases at V and 2 bases at J, with 8 bases between the two ends. The CDR3 spans 13 residues. Germline V CDR1 and CDR2: MDHEN, SYDVKM. CDR3 DNA sequence: TGTGCCAGCAGCGGGAGCCCCTACAATGAGCAGTTCTTC. Translating it yields CASSGSPYNEQFF.